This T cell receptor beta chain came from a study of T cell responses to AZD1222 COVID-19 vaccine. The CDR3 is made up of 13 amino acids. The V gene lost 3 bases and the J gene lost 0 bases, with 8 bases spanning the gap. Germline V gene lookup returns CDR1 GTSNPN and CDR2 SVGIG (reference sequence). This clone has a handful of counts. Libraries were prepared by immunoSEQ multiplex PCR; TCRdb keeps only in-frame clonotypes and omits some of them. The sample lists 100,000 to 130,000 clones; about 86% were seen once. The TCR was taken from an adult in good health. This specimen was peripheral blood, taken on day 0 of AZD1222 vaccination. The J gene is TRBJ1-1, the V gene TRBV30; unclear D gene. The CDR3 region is CAWRIGLNTEAFF. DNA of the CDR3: TGTGCCTGGAGAATAGGGCTGAACACTGAAGCTTTCTTT.